This T cell receptor beta chain came from a study of blood T cell repertoires in COVID-19. Study in general: Specimens from acute and convalescent COVID-19 originated in the United States, Italy and Spain. Sample material is recorded as cDNA or gDNA derived from T cells, B-cell-depleted T cells, or PBMCs.

The germline V gene has CDR1 LGHNA and CDR2 YNFKEQ. The CDR3 loop spans 17 amino acids. V was clipped by 0 bases and J by 3 bases, with 17 bases between them. Seattle patient enrollment occurred during active infection, with longitudinal follow-up thereafter. Here immunoSEQ multiplex PCR was the method, and the copy in TCRdb shows in-frame clones only, minus some. The sample records a few hundred thousand clones, 89% being singletons. The sequenced material came from peripheral blood. The rearrangement links TRBV4-2 to TRBJ1-2; TRBD1 might be the D (6 bases). This clonotype was sampled from a woman in her 30s with COVID-19, enrolled during active disease. CDR3 DNA: TGTGCCAGCAGCCAAGATTCTAGTTTTAACAGGGACTATGGCTACACCTTC. Translated: CASSQDSSFNRDYGYTF.